The entry below describes one TCR beta chain. Assay: immunoSEQ multiplex PCR; the TCRdb copy retains only in-frame clones and omits some. The sample holds 200,000 to 300,000 clones, approximately 87% seen once. The germline V gene encodes CDR1 KGHSH and CDR2 LQKENI. The ends were cut back, 6 bases at V and 2 bases at J, with 11 bases in the middle. The CDR3 extends over 14 amino acids. This entry comes from a study of Ad26.COV2.S vaccination and SARS-CoV-2 variants. As to treatment: some 20 received Ad26.COV2.S at low or high dose, single or two shots; five or six received placebo; per-sample allocation not given. Sampling was done on day 63 after the first vaccine or placebo injection.

The sequenced sample was peripheral blood, obtained in a trial of Ad26.COV2.S vaccine versus placebo. This TCR derives from a person between 18 and 65 years old who received the Ad26.COV2.S COVID-19 vaccine or a placebo. The rearrangement joins TRBV18 to TRBJ1-5; the D is unclear. The CDR3 loop is CASSISKGNQPQHF. DNA for the CDR3: TGTGCCAGCTCCATATCTAAGGGCAATCAGCCCCAGCATTTT.